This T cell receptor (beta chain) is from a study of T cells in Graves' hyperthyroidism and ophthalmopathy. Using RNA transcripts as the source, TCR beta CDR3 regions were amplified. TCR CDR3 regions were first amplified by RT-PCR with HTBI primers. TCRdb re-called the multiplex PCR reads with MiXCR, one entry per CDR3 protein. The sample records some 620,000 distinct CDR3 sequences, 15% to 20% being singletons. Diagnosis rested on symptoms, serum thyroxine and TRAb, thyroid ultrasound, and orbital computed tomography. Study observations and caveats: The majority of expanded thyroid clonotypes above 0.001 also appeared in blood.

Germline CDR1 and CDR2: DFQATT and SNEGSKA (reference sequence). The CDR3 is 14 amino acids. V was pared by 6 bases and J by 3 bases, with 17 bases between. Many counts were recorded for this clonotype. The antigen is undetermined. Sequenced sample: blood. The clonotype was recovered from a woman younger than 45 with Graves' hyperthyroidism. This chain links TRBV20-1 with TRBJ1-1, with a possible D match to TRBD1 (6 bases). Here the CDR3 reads CSAPRGGGDTEAFF. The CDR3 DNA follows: TGCAGTGCGCCGAGGGGAGGGGGAGACACTGAAGCTTTCTTT.